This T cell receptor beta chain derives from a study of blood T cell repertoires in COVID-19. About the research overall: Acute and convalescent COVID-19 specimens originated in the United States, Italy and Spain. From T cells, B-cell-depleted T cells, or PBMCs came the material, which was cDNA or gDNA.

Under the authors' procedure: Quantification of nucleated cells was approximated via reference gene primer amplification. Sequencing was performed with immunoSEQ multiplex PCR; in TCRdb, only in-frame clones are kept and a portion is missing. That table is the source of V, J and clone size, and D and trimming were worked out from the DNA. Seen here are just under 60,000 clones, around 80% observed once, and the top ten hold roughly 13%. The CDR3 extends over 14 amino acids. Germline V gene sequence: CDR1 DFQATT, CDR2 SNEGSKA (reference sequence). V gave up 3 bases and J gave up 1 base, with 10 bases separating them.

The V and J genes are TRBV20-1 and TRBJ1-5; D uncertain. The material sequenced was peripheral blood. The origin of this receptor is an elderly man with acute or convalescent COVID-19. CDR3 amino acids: CSASKAQSNQPQHF. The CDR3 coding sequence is TGCAGTGCTAGTAAGGCACAGAGCAATCAGCCCCAGCATTTT.